These 3 T cell receptor beta chains came from one sample sequenced in a study of Ad26.COV2.S vaccination and SARS-CoV-2 variants. Produced via immunoSEQ multiplex PCR; TCRdb's table is partial and in-frame only. The data show about 250,000 clones, about 83% seen once. Noted treatment: over 15 received Ad26.COV2.S at low or high dose, single or two shots; several received placebo; per-sample allocation not given. Each sample was drawn 63 days after the first injection (of vaccine or placebo). The sample here was peripheral blood, taken in a trial of Ad26.COV2.S vaccine versus placebo. These receptor sequences come from a person between 18 and 59 years old who received the Ad26.COV2.S COVID-19 vaccine or a placebo.

As for this clone: Other nucleotide sequences in the sample specify the same CDR3. The chain has TRBV7-2 and TRBJ2-1; D unresolved. Germline loops: CDR1 SGHTA, CDR2 FQGNSA. The V end lost 2 bases, the J end lost 7 bases, and 6 bases lay between the germline ends. The CDR3 runs 12 residues. The CDR3 bases are TGTGCCAGCAGCTTAATAGGGAATGAGCAGTTCTTC. Amino acids: CASSLIGNEQFF.

The genes are TRBV7-9 and TRBJ2-3; 8 bases fit TRBD1. The V and J ends lost 4 bases and 6 bases, in that order; junction bases with no gene match: 9. Per the germline V gene, CDR1 is SEHNR and CDR2 is FQNEAQ (reference sequence). The CDR3 totals 15 residues. The CDR3: CASSSGQGPTDTQYF. The CDR3 DNA reads as TGTGCCAGCAGCTCAGGACAGGGACCAACTGATACGCAGTATTTT. Using reference TRBV7-9 and TRBJ2-3 for the parts outside the CDR3, the full variable domain is DTGVSQNPRHKITKRGQNVTFRCDPISEHNRLYWYRQTLGQGPEFLTYFQNEAQLEKSRLLSDRFSAERPKGSFSTLEIQRTEQGDSAMYLCASSSGQGPTDTQYFGPGTRLTVL.

This chain uses TRBV19 with TRBJ2-4, with D unclear. Germline CDR1 LNHDA, CDR2 SQIVND (reference sequence). V dropped 5 bases and J dropped 0 bases, with 5 bases sitting between them. The CDR3 is 13 amino acids. CDR3 sequence reads: CASSGVAKNIQYF. The CDR3 DNA follows: TGTGCCAGTAGTGGGGTAGCCAAAAACATTCAGTACTTC. The full variable domain, in which reference TRBV19 and TRBJ2-4 provide the parts outside the CDR3, is DGGITQSPKYLFRKEGQNVTLSCEQNLNHDAMYWYRQDPGQGLRLIYYSQIVNDFQKGDIAEGYSVSREKKESFPLTVTSAQKNPTAFYLCASSGVAKNIQYFGAGTRLSVL.